This passage covers 28 T cell receptor beta chains from one sample sequenced in a study of blood T cell repertoires in COVID-19. TCRdb's copy holds only in-frame clones and misses some; the assay was immunoSEQ multiplex PCR. The data show 150,000 to 200,000 clones, approximately 84% seen once. The source material was peripheral blood. Receptors were obtained from a human donor with acute or convalescent COVID-19. The donor label of this sample is uncertain.

The chain uses TRBV3-1 (or the pseudogene TRBV3-2) and TRBJ1-4; 8 bases match TRBD1. V dropped 3 bases and J dropped 10; count of bases not matched to a gene: 7. Per the germline V gene, CDR1 is LGHDT and CDR2 is YNNKEL (reference sequence). The CDR3 covers 14 residues. CDR3 in DNA: TGTGCCAGCAGCCAGACAGGGGAGGTAGGAAAACTGTTTTTT. This gives the protein CASSQTGEVGKLFF.

The chain is built from TRBV18 and TRBJ1-6; 9 bases match TRBD1. This CDR3 has 21 amino acids. Germline CDR1 reads KGHSH; CDR2 reads LQKENI. Unmatched junction bases numbered 22, after V lost 3 bases and J lost 7 bases. CDR3 DNA: TGTGCCAGCTCACCTTTTTTTCCGGGACAGGGTTCCATTAGTCGGAATTCACCCCTCCACTTT. As protein: CASSPFFPGQGSISRNSPLHF.

The chain combines TRBV3-1 (or the pseudogene TRBV3-2) with TRBJ1-6, with D possibly matching TRBD1 (5 bases). V gave up 1 base and J gave up 8 bases, with 15 bases separating them. The CDR3 sequence is 16 residues long. Germline CDR1 LGHDT, CDR2 YNNKEL (reference sequence). CDR3 nucleotides: TGTGCCAGCAGCCAAGGTGGGGCGGGGGATCATTCACCCCTCCACTTT. Protein product: CASSQGGAGDHSPLHF.

The V call is TRBV29-1, the J call TRBJ1-1; the D is unclear. The CDR3 sequence is 13 residues long. Trimming stripped 3 bases from V and 6 bases from J, with 14 bases between. In germline, CDR1 is SQVTM, CDR2 ANQGSEA. The DNA for the CDR3 is TGCAGCGTTGATCCCCTAGAGTCCGCTGAAGCTTTCTTT. It codes for CSVDPLESAEAFF.

This clone is a singleton in its sample. V is TRBV5-1 and J is TRBJ1-1; D is uncertain. V lost 0 bases and J lost 4, with 10 bases in between. Germline V gene sequence: CDR1 SGHRS, CDR2 YFSETQ. The CDR3 is 14 amino acids. Here the CDR3 reads CASSLAPPSTEAFF. In DNA form, the CDR3 reads TGCGCCAGCAGCTTGGCGCCTCCGAGCACTGAAGCTTTCTTT.

J is TRBJ1-4 and V is TRBV5-1; no clear D gene. There are 16 residues in the CDR3. V dropped 1 base and J dropped 4 bases, with 14 bases sitting between them. CDR1 and CDR2 from the germline V gene are SGHRS and YFSETQ. As DNA, the CDR3 is TGCGCCAGCAGCTTGTGGGCAGGTGGCATTAATGAAAAACTGTTTTTT. Residues: CASSLWAGGINEKLFF.

The chain links TRBV6-5 to TRBJ1-4; weak D call: TRBD1 (5 bases). Trimming removed 2 bases at V and 5 bases at J, with 9 bases between. Germline V gene data show CDR1 as MNHEY and CDR2 as SVGAGI. The length of the CDR3 is 14 residues. CDR3 loop: CASSYRGGNEKLFF. The CDR3 DNA follows: TGTGCCAGCAGTTACAGGGGAGGCAATGAAAAACTGTTTTTT.

The genes are TRBV29-1 and TRBJ2-3; 8 nucleotides match TRBD2. Unmatched junction bases numbered 3, after V lost 8 bases and J lost 2 bases. The CDR3 has 12 amino acids. The germline gives CDR1 SQVTM, CDR2 ANQGSEA. The chain's CDR3 is CSYSGNTDTQYF. The CDR3 nucleotides read TGCAGCTATAGCGGGAACACAGATACGCAGTATTTT.

This clone was recorded once. The chain combines TRBV5-6 with TRBJ1-3, with D unclear. Trimming took off 2 bases at V and 0 bases at J, with 12 bases between the two ends. The V gene's germline CDR1 is SGHDT and CDR2 YYEEEE. The CDR3 contains 16 residues. CDR3 loop: CASSFNPHGSGNTIYF. CDR3 sequence (DNA): TGTGCCAGCAGCTTCAATCCCCACGGCTCTGGAAACACCATATATTTT.

The rearrangement links TRBV5-1 to TRBJ1-5; TRBD1 matches at 7 bases. This CDR3 region has 15 residues. Germline V gene lookup returns CDR1 SGHRS and CDR2 YFSETQ. Trimming took 3 bases from V and 4 from J; bases not matched to a gene: 7. In DNA, the CDR3 is TGCGCCAGCAGCTATCAGGGGGAACTAAATCAGCCCCAGCATTTT. This gives the protein CASSYQGELNQPQHF.

This clone was found a few times. The chain combines TRBV7-2 with TRBJ1-1, with D perhaps matching TRBD1 (5 bases). CDR1 and CDR2 (germline): SGHTA, FQGNSA. The CDR3 is 15 amino acids. V shed 7 bases and J shed 1 base, with 16 bases lying between them. The CDR3 here is CASIPLGLRNTEAFF. The CDR3, as DNA: TGTGCCAGCATCCCGCTGGGGCTACGGAACACTGAAGCTTTCTTT. Using reference TRBV7-2 and TRBJ1-1 for the parts outside the CDR3, the full variable domain is GAGVSQSPSNKVTEKGKDVELRCDPISGHTALYWYRQSLGQGLEFLIYFQGNSAPDKSGLPSDRFSAERTGGSVSTLTIQRTQQEDSAVYLCASIPLGLRNTEAFFGQGTRLTVV.

This chain joins TRBV25-1 and TRBJ2-2; possibly TRBD1 for D (6 bases). CDR1 and CDR2 (germline): MGHDK, SYGVNS. The CDR3 loop spans 13 amino acids. Trimming took off 4 bases at V and 5 bases at J, with 8 bases between the two ends. The CDR3 nucleotides are TGTGCCAGCAGTGGGACAGTAACCGGGGAGCTGTTTTTT. It encodes CASSGTVTGELFF. Using reference TRBV25-1 and TRBJ2-2 for the parts outside the CDR3, the full variable domain is EADIYQTPRYLVIGTGKKITLECSQTMGHDKMYWYQQDPGMELHLIHYSYGVNSTEKGDLSSESTVSRIRTEHFPLTLESARPSHTSQYLCASSGTVTGELFFGEGSRLTVL.

This clone was picked up a small number of times. J is TRBJ1-5 and V is TRBV7-2; 8 positions match TRBD1. V trimming: 4 bases; J trimming: 3 bases; junction bases outside the gene matches: 8. Germline loops: CDR1 SGHTA, CDR2 FQGNSA. This CDR3 region has 16 residues. CDR3 residues: CASSSTGTGLNQPQHF. The CDR3 nucleotides read TGTGCCAGCAGCTCTACCGGGACAGGTCTCAATCAGCCCCAGCATTTT.

V gene TRBV6-2 or TRBV6-3 combines with J gene TRBJ2-3, with 7 bases lining up with TRBD2. This CDR3 is 14 amino acids long. Trimming at V came to 6 bases and at J to 1 base, leaving 4 bases not matched to a gene. Germline V CDR1 and CDR2: MNHEY, SVGEGT. Here the CDR3 DNA reads TGTGCCAGCAGCTCCCTAGCGGGCACAGATACGCAGTATTTT. This encodes CASSSLAGTDTQYF.

This clone was counted a single time. This chain's CDR3 is CASSMWGLKYEQYF. The CDR3 bases are TGTGCCAGTAGTATGTGGGGACTAAAATACGAGCAGTACTTC. The chain joins TRBV19 to TRBJ2-7; TRBD2 aligns across 7 bases. Germline V gives CDR1 LNHDA, CDR2 SQIVND (reference sequence). This CDR3 comprises 14 residues. The ends lost 3 bases at V and 4 bases at J; junction bases unmatched: 6. The full variable domain, with the rest looked up from reference TRBV19 and TRBJ2-7, is DGGITQSPKYLFRKEGQNVTLSCEQNLNHDAMYWYRQDPGQGLRLIYYSQIVNDFQKGDIAEGYSVSREKKESFPLTVTSAQKNPTAFYLCASSMWGLKYEQYFGPGTRLTVT.

CDR3 loop: CASSLNGLSYNEQFF. The CDR3 bases are TGTGCCAGCAGCTTAAACGGGTTGTCCTACAATGAGCAGTTCTTC. The genes are TRBV11-2 and TRBJ2-1; the D is unclear. From germline, CDR1 is SGHAT and CDR2 FQNNGV. This CDR3 has 15 amino acids. V was clipped by 2 bases and J by 1 base, with 9 bases between them.

The gene calls are TRBV4-1 and TRBJ2-3; maybe TRBD2 (6 bases). The length of the CDR3 is 14 residues. Germline loops: CDR1 MGHRA, CDR2 YSYEKL. V was trimmed by 3 bases and J by 0 bases, leaving 7 bases between them. The CDR3 DNA reads TGCGCCAGCAGCCAGGAGGGGAGCACAGATACGCAGTATTTT. Translating it yields CASSQEGSTDTQYF.

J is TRBJ2-6 and V is TRBV18; 9 positions agree with TRBD1. The CDR3 runs 16 residues. Losses at the gene ends were 5 bases for V and 6 bases for J; bases not matched to a gene: 8. The V gene's germline CDR1 is KGHSH and CDR2 LQKENI. The CDR3 bases are TGTGCCAGCTCAACCCGGGACAGGGTGGAGGCCAACGTCCTGACTTTC. Translated: CASSTRDRVEANVLTF.

The J gene is TRBJ2-7, the V gene TRBV5-5, with 8 bases that match TRBD2. Germline CDR1 and CDR2: SGHKS and YYEKEE (reference sequence). J lost 2 bases, V lost 1 base, and 11 bases had no gene match. The CDR3 sequence is 17 residues long. CDR3 in DNA: TGTGCCAGCAGCTTGTACGCGGGAGGCTCTCTCCCCTACGAGCAGTACTTC. Its translation: CASSLYAGGSLPYEQYF.

The chain is built from TRBV27 and TRBJ2-3; TRBD2 is a possible D gene (6 bases). CDR1 and CDR2 (germline): MNHEY, SMNVEV (reference sequence). Trimming removed 7 bases at V and 4 bases at J, with 21 bases between. CDR3 length: 16 amino acids. CDR3 loop: CASTPGRWGGSDTQYF. CDR3 sequence (DNA): TGTGCCAGCACCCCGGGGAGGTGGGGAGGCTCAGATACGCAGTATTTT.

This clone was seen a handful of times. CDR3 DNA: TGTGCCAGCAGGCCTCTCGTGGTGAGCTCCTACGAGCAGTACTTC. Encoded protein: CASRPLVVSSYEQYF. This chain joins TRBV11-2 and TRBJ2-7; D ambiguous. The germline gives CDR1 SGHAT, CDR2 FQNNGV. This CDR3 comprises 15 residues. Trimming stripped 6 bases from V and 0 bases from J, with 15 bases between.

DNA for the CDR3: TGTGCCAGCAGCGCGCCGGGGGGAGCGGGAGGAGAGACCCAGTACTTC. Its protein is CASSAPGGAGGETQYF. This rearrangement joins TRBV9 to TRBJ2-5, with 9 bases matching TRBD2. CDR1 and CDR2 from the germline V gene are SGDLS and YYNGEE. The V and J ends lost 3 bases and 4 bases, in that order; junction bases with no gene match: 10. The CDR3 is 16 amino acids.

CDR3 region: CAWKGSSYEQYF. The DNA of the CDR3 is TGTGCCTGGAAAGGGAGCTCCTACGAGCAGTACTTC. The chain uses TRBV30 and TRBJ2-7; perhaps TRBD2 as D (5 bases). Germline lookup yields CDR1 GTSNPN and CDR2 SVGIG (reference sequence). The CDR3 loop spans 12 amino acids. The V gene lost 4 bases and the J gene lost 0 bases, with 7 bases spanning the gap.

This clone has just one count. The CDR3 bases are TGCGCCAGCAGCTTCGGCACTGAAGCTTTCTTT. It codes for CASSFGTEAFF. The chain joins TRBV5-1 to TRBJ1-1, with unresolved D. The germline V and J ends were trimmed by 2 bases and 4 bases, with 3 bases remaining between them. The germline gives CDR1 SGHRS, CDR2 YFSETQ. This CDR3 has 11 amino acids.

The chain joins TRBV7-2 to TRBJ1-6, with TRBD1 as a possible D gene (5 bases). V lost 5 bases and J lost 4, with 12 bases in between. Germline CDR1 and CDR2: SGHTA and FQGNSA. The CDR3 has 15 amino acids. CDR3 amino acids: CASSQTVPYNSPLHF. CDR3 in DNA: TGTGCCAGCAGCCAGACAGTGCCGTATAATTCACCCCTCCACTTT.

This clone came up a few times. The J gene is TRBJ2-3, the V gene TRBV27, with 10 bases that match TRBD1. This CDR3 is built from 15 residues. V was pared by 5 bases and J by 8 bases, with 10 bases of the junction left unmatched. Germline CDR1 reads MNHEY; CDR2 reads SMNVEV (reference sequence). In DNA form, the CDR3 reads TGTGCCAGCAGTCTCACCCCCGGGACAGGGGCTACGCAGTATTTT. Translating it yields CASSLTPGTGATQYF.

This chain uses TRBV7-9 with TRBJ1-1, with no clear D. The germline V gene has CDR1 SEHNR and CDR2 FQNEAQ (reference sequence). V was pared by 0 bases and J by 1 base, with 3 bases between. The length of the CDR3 is 13 residues. CDR3 sequence reads: CASSLAANTEAFF. The CDR3 region has the DNA TGTGCCAGCAGCTTAGCGGCGAACACTGAAGCTTTCTTT.

The chain carries TRBV9 and TRBJ2-3; D may be TRBD1 (5 bases). V was pared by 0 bases and J by 0 bases, with 14 bases between. CDR1 is SGDLS, CDR2 YYNGEE, per germline. The CDR3 loop spans 17 amino acids. In DNA, the CDR3 is TGTGCCAGCAGCGTAGCTGGGGCCTCCAGGAGCACAGATACGCAGTATTTT. Residues: CASSVAGASRSTDTQYF. The full variable domain, in which reference TRBV9 and TRBJ2-3 provide the parts outside the CDR3, is DSGVTQTPKHLITATGQRVTLRCSPRSGDLSVYWYQQSLDQGLQFLIQYYNGEERAKGNILERFSAQQFPDLHSELNLSSLELGDSALYFCASSVAGASRSTDTQYFGPGTRLTVL.